The sequence of this T cell receptor beta chain was determined in a study of blood T cell repertoires in COVID-19. In the study overall: Whether acute or convalescent, the COVID-19 samples came from the United States, Italy and Spain. In each case, the material was cDNA or gDNA derived from T cells, B-cell-depleted T cells, or PBMCs.

Per germline, CDR1 SGHTA and CDR2 FQGNSA. V shed 5 bases and J 6 bases; nucleotides not matched to a gene: 4. The CDR3 sequence is 14 residues long. Source study methods: Quantification of nucleated cells was approximated via reference gene primer amplification. The data were produced by immunoSEQ multiplex PCR, yet TCRdb's version contains in-frame clones alone and is incomplete. D and trimming come from the DNA, and the V and J calls and clone size come from that table. The sample lists over 50,000 clones; roughly 81% were seen once. The chain joins TRBV7-2 to TRBJ2-3, with TRBD2 identical over 11 bases. The sequenced sample was peripheral blood. This TCR was sampled from a man older than 75 with acute or convalescent COVID-19. The CDR3 DNA is TGTGCCAGCAGCCTGTGGACTAGCGGGGATACGCAGTATTTT. This gives the protein CASSLWTSGDTQYF.